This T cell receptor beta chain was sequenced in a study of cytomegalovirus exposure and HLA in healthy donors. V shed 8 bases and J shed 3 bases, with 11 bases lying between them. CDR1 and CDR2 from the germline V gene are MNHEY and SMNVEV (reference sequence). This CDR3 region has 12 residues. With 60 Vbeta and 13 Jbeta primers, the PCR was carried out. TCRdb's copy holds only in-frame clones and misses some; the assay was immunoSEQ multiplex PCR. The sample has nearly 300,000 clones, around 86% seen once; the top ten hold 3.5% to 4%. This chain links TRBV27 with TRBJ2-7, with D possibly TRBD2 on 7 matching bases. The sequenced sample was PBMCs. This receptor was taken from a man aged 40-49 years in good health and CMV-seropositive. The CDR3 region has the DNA TGTGCCAGCCCAGCGGGACACTACGAGCAGTACTTC. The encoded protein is CASPAGHYEQYF.